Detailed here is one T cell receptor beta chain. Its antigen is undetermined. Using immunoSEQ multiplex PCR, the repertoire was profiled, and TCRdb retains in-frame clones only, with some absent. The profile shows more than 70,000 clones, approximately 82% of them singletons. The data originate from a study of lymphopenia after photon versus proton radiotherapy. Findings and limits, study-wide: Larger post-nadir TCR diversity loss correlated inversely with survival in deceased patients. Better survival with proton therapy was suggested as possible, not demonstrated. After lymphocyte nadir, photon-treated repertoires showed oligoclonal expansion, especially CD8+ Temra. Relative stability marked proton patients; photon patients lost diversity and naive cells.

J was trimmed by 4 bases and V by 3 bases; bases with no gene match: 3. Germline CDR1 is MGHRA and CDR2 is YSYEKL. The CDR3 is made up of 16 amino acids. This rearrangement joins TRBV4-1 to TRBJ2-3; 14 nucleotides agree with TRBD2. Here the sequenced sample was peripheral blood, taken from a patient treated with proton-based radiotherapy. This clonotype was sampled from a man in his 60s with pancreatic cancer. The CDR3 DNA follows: TGCGCCAGCAGCCAGCCGGGACTAGCGGGAGCAGATACGCAGTATTTT. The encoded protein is CASSQPGLAGADTQYF.